These 18 T cell receptor beta chains were all obtained from the same sample, sequenced in a study of T cells in Graves' hyperthyroidism and ophthalmopathy. There were TCR beta CDR3 regions amplified from RNA transcripts. A first-round RT-PCR of the TCR CDR3 used the HTBI primer set. TCRdb itself ran the multiplex PCR reads through MiXCR, one entry per CDR3 protein. The sample comprises about 400,000 distinct CDR3 sequences, roughly an eighth of which are singletons, and around 9.2% rests with the top ten. Specimen: blood. The receptors shown here come from a woman aged 18-29 years with Graves' hyperthyroidism.

In its sample, this clonotype was seen a few times. The rearrangement links TRBV20-1 to TRBJ2-5, with 9 bases lining up with TRBD2. This CDR3 region has 15 residues. Per the germline V gene, CDR1 is DFQATT and CDR2 is SNEGSKA (reference sequence). Trimming at V came to 0 bases and at J to 5 bases, leaving 7 bases not matched to a gene. The CDR3 sequence is CSARDAKRGAETQYF. In DNA, the CDR3 is TGCAGTGCTAGAGATGCCAAGCGGGGGGCCGAGACCCAGTACTTC.

This clonotype appeared many times. For the CDR3, the DNA is TGCAGTGCAGAACCAGCCGGGGTGGCGGAGAAAGCAGATACGCAGTATTTT. As protein: CSAEPAGVAEKADTQYF. The rearrangement joins TRBV20-1 to TRBJ2-3; tentative D call: TRBD2 (5 bases). This CDR3 is built from 17 residues. The germline V gene has CDR1 DFQATT and CDR2 SNEGSKA (reference sequence). With 6 bases removed from V and 4 bases from J, the gap between germline ends came to 26 bases.

This clonotype was observed many times. The rearrangement links TRBV20-1 to TRBJ1-5; possible D gene TRBD1, 5 bases. CDR3 length equals 16 residues. Trimming shortened V by 0 bases and J by 0 bases, and 12 bases separated the two germline ends. CDR1 is DFQATT, CDR2 SNEGSKA, per germline (reference sequence). CDR3 loop: CSAREGTILSNQPQHF. The DNA of the CDR3 is TGCAGTGCTAGAGAGGGGACGATTCTTAGCAATCAGCCCCAGCATTTT.

This clonotype appeared many times. The V call is TRBV6-1, the J call TRBJ1-1, with D unclear. The CDR3 has 14 residues. Trimming shortened V by 5 bases and J by 1 base, and 11 bases separated the two germline ends. CDR1 and CDR2 (germline): MNHNS, SASEGT. CDR3 in DNA: TGTGCCAGCAGTTATGGCCGGAAGAACACTGAAGCTTTCTTT. This gives the protein CASSYGRKNTEAFF.

This clonotype was found a few times. The V gene is TRBV4-3, the J gene TRBJ2-7, with a weak D call TRBD2 (6 bases). The CDR3 loop spans 15 amino acids. CDR1 and CDR2 from the germline V gene are LGHNA and YSLEER. Trimming cost V 4 bases and J 3 bases, with 16 bases left between them. The CDR3 loop reads CASSPDGSNIYEQYF. In DNA form, the CDR3 reads TGCGCCAGCAGCCCGGACGGGAGTAATATCTACGAGCAGTACTTC.

The chain carries TRBV27 and TRBJ2-7; the match to TRBD1 covers 11 bases. The CDR3 has 15 residues. CDR1 and CDR2 (germline): MNHEY, SMNVEV (reference sequence). Trimming took 6 bases from V and 6 from J; bases not matched to a gene: 10. The CDR3 spells CASSRRDRGSIEQYF. For the CDR3, the DNA is TGTGCCAGCAGCCGAAGGGACAGGGGGTCGATCGAGCAGTACTTC.

This clonotype was observed a few times. The chain carries TRBV4-1 and TRBJ2-1; maybe TRBD2 (6 bases). V was pared by 1 base and J by 3 bases, with 19 bases between. Germline V gene data show CDR1 as MGHRA and CDR2 as YSYEKL. The CDR3 totals 18 residues. The CDR3 nucleotides read TGCGCCAGCAGCCAAGGACGGCTAGCGAGGGGACTCTACAATGAGCAGTTCTTC. Protein product: CASSQGRLARGLYNEQFF.

This clonotype was found many times. This rearrangement joins TRBV5-6 to TRBJ2-7; a possible D gene is TRBD2 (7 bases). V was pared by 2 bases and J by 9 bases, with 12 bases between. The CDR3 totals 12 residues. CDR1 is SGHDT and CDR2 is YYEEEE in the germline V gene. DNA for the CDR3: TGTGCCAGCAGCTTCACAGGGAGGGGGCAGTACTTC. Its protein is CASSFTGRGQYF.

As regards this clonotype: A read error may account for a junction end that differs from germline. The chain is built from TRBV6-5 and TRBJ1-1; D not resolved. The germline gives CDR1 MNHEY, CDR2 SVGAGI. The CDR3 is 15 amino acids. CDR3 loop: CASSYSSLGNTEAVF. DNA for the CDR3: TGTGCCAGCAGTTACTCGAGTCTGGGGAACACTGAAGCTGTCTTT.

In this sample, this clonotype turned up many times. J is TRBJ1-4 and V is TRBV7-9; D is unresolved. Germline CDR1 SEHNR, CDR2 FQNEAQ (reference sequence). V dropped 4 bases and J dropped 10 bases, with 13 bases sitting between them. CDR3 length equals 13 residues. CDR3 nucleotide sequence: TGTGCCAGCAGCTCCGCCAGCCACGGAAAACTGTTTTTT. Protein sequence: CASSSASHGKLFF.

Many counts were recorded for this clonotype. J is TRBJ2-5 and V is TRBV29-1; 8 bases align to TRBD1. The CDR3 consists of 11 residues. Germline assignment: CDR1 SQVTM and CDR2 ANQGSEA. Germline trimming cut 7 bases from V and 5 bases from J; bases unmatched to any gene: 3. The CDR3 nucleotides read TGCAGCGCCAGGACAGGGGAGACCCAGTACTTC. Protein: CSARTGETQYF.

The chain is built from TRBV12-3 or TRBV12-4 and TRBJ2-7; 8 bases fit TRBD1. This CDR3 spans 15 amino acids. V dropped 2 bases and J dropped 7; count of bases not matched to a gene: 10. CDR3 protein: CASSLKVQGAGEQYF. In nucleotides, the CDR3 is TGTGCCAGCAGTTTAAAAGTCCAGGGGGCGGGGGAGCAGTACTTC.

This clonotype was seen at least ten times. This chain's CDR3 is CASSWPPGPLYNEQFF. The CDR3 region has the DNA TGTGCCAGCAGTTGGCCCCCGGGACCCCTCTACAATGAGCAGTTCTTC. This chain joins TRBV6-2 or TRBV6-3 and TRBJ2-1; the D call may be TRBD1 or TRBD2 (5 bases each). Germline V gene sequence: CDR1 MNHEY, CDR2 SVGEGT. This CDR3 contains 16 residues. Trimming left V 4 bases short and J 3 bases short, with 16 bases between.

The chain couples TRBV4-1 to TRBJ2-4; tentatively, D is TRBD2 (6 bases). V was cut by 1 base and J by 0 bases, with 13 bases left in between. The germline CDR1 and CDR2 sequences are MGHRA and YSYEKL. This CDR3 is built from 17 residues. This CDR3 reads CASSQGAVGGAKNIQYF. The CDR3 coding sequence is TGCGCCAGCAGCCAAGGGGCGGTGGGGGGAGCCAAAAACATTCAGTACTTC.

The CDR3 DNA follows: TGTGCCAGCTCCCAAAGGGGAGACAGTAACTCAGATACGCAGTATTTT. This gives the protein CASSQRGDSNSDTQYF. The chain combines TRBV9 with TRBJ2-3; D is tentatively TRBD1 or TRBD2 (5 bases each). With 7 bases removed from V and 4 bases from J, the gap between germline ends came to 22 bases. This CDR3 has 16 amino acids. The V gene's germline CDR1 is SGDLS and CDR2 YYNGEE.

This clonotype was seen ten or more times. The chain has TRBV29-1 and TRBJ2-5; a weak D match, TRBD2 (5 bases). This CDR3 contains 12 residues. The germline V gene encodes CDR1 SQVTM and CDR2 ANQGSEA. V was shortened by 7 bases and J by 3 bases, with 12 bases between the two germline ends. The CDR3 sequence: CSAGVPEETQYF. CDR3 in DNA: TGCAGCGCCGGGGTTCCCGAAGAGACCCAGTACTTC.

This clonotype was seen many times. The chain employs TRBV28 and TRBJ2-7, with D possibly being TRBD2 (7 bases). The CDR3 loop spans 15 amino acids. Trimming cost V 3 bases and J 6 bases, with 18 bases left between them. The germline V gene has CDR1 MDHEN and CDR2 SYDVKM. The CDR3 loop reads CASSLRTGRVGEQYF. In DNA, the CDR3 is TGTGCCAGCAGTTTGAGAACAGGGAGGGTAGGCGAGCAGTACTTC. The full variable domain, with the rest looked up from reference TRBV28 and TRBJ2-7, is DVKVTQSSRYLVKRTGEKVFLECVQDMDHENMFWYRQDPGLGLRLIYFSYDVKMKEKGDIPEGYSVSREKKERFSLILESASTNQTSMYLCASSLRTGRVGEQYFGPGTRLTVT.

The table lists this clonotype with many counts. Here the CDR3 DNA reads TGTGCCAGCAGTTACTTCAAATCCCGACAGGGGGTTGGCAATCAGCCCCAGCATTTT. Its translation: CASSYFKSRQGVGNQPQHF. This chain joins TRBV6-5 and TRBJ1-5; 9 bases are a match to TRBD1. V trimming: 1 base; J trimming: 2 bases; junction bases outside the gene matches: 12. The CDR3 runs to 19 residues. Looked up from germline, CDR1 is MNHEY and CDR2 is SVGAGI.